This T cell receptor (beta chain) was obtained from a study of T cells in Graves' hyperthyroidism and ophthalmopathy. Study findings and constraints: A model built on 13 V-J features separated ophthalmopathy from stable hyperthyroidism.

This clonotype was seen at least ten times. Its antigen is still unknown. Hyperthyroidism of Graves' type that showed no ophthalmopathy progression within 18 months was stable. In making diagnoses, clinical symptoms, serum thyroxine and TRAb, thyroid ultrasound and orbital computed tomography were all used. The CDR3 sequence is 13 residues long. The germline gives CDR1 MDHEN, CDR2 SYDVKM. There were TCR beta CDR3 regions amplified from RNA transcripts. The HTBI set primed first-round TCR CDR3 RT-PCR. Via MiXCR, TCRdb re-called the multiplex PCR reads, giving one row per CDR3 protein. The sample has some 560,000 distinct CDR3 sequences; around 15% are singletons.

The receptor was isolated from a woman between 40 and 50 years old with Graves' hyperthyroidism. Sequenced input: blood. The rearrangement joins TRBV28 to TRBJ2-3; TRBD1 matches at 7 bases. For the CDR3, the DNA is TGTGCTACTTACAGGGGCAGAACAGATACGCAGTATTTT. Translating it yields CATYRGRTDTQYF.